This T cell receptor beta chain was recovered during a study of T cell responses to AZD1222 COVID-19 vaccine. V dropped 1 base and J dropped 0 bases, with 13 bases sitting between them. The CDR3 contains 16 residues. The germline gives CDR1 MNHEY, CDR2 SVGEGT. Sequencing was performed with immunoSEQ multiplex PCR; in TCRdb, only in-frame clones are kept and a portion is missing. The repertoire includes about 100,000 clones, approximately 87% of them detected once, and approximately 15% sits in the top ten. V and J are TRBV6-2 or TRBV6-3 and TRBJ2-7, with TRBD2 as a possible D gene (6 bases). The input for sequencing was peripheral blood, taken on day 0 of AZD1222 vaccination. This TCR derives from an adult in good health. The CDR3 DNA follows: TGTGCCAGCAGTTACTGGTCAGGGAGGAGCTCCTACGAGCAGTACTTC. Its translation: CASSYWSGRSSYEQYF.